The rows below give T cell receptor beta chains drawn from one sample of a study of T cells in Graves' hyperthyroidism and ophthalmopathy. TCRdb used MiXCR to reprocess the multiplex PCR reads, holding one entry per CDR3 protein. The profile shows over 450,000 distinct CDR3 sequences, over 15% of them singletons. The sequenced sample was blood. All receptors come from a woman in her late teens or twenties with Graves' ophthalmopathy. Both conserved end residues are part of each CDR3. D genes are given only for firm matches. A clone size is listed for some rows: how often the clone was seen (once, few, many), or a class if it is expanded.

clone size	V gene	D gene	J gene	CDR3 protein	CDR3 DNA
many	TRBV29-1	TRBD1	TRBJ1-3	CSVAVAGGSGNTIYF	TGCAGCGTTGCCGTAGCAGGGGGCTCTGGAAACACCATATATTTT
once	TRBV27	TRBD2	TRBJ2-3	CASSILTSGGPTDTQYF	TGTGCCAGCAGTATCCTGACTAGCGGGGGGCCCACAGATACGCAGTATTTT
few	TRBV6-1	TRBD2	TRBJ2-3	CASSELSGGITDTQYF	TGTGCCAGCAGTGAATTAAGCGGGGGGATCACAGATACGCAGTATTTT
few	TRBV6-1	-	TRBJ2-3	CAARDYAGSDTQYF	TGTGCCGCCCGTGATTATGCGGGTTCAGATACGCAGTATTTT
many	TRBV7-3	-	TRBJ1-5	CASSLASGQPQHF	TGTGCCAGCAGCTTAGCTTCGGGTCAGCCCCAGCATTTT
-	TRBV6-5	-	TRBJ2-2	CASSYASGGTGELFF	TGTGCCAGCAGTTACGCCTCAGGGGGGACCGGGGAGCTGTTTTTT
-	TRBV28	TRBD2	TRBJ2-1	CASSPGGLAGVRSYNEQFF	TGTGCCAGCAGCCCCGGTGGACTAGCGGGAGTCCGATCCTACAATGAGCAGTTCTTC
many	TRBV28	-	TRBJ2-7	CASSFGGDSYEQYF	TGTGCCAGCAGTTTCGGAGGGGACTCCTACGAGCAGTACTTC
few	TRBV10-3	TRBD1	TRBJ2-2	CAISQGQENTGELFF	TGTGCCATCAGCCAGGGACAGGAAAACACCGGGGAGCTGTTTTTT
few	TRBV27	TRBD1	TRBJ1-2	CASTAGGAGNYGYTF	TGTGCCAGCACGGCAGGGGGCGCGGGGAACTATGGCTACACCTTC
many	TRBV27	-	TRBJ1-4	CASSLAGAGSATNEKLFF	TGTGCCAGCAGTTTGGCCGGGGCAGGGTCTGCAACTAATGAAAAACTGTTTTTT
many	TRBV6-6	-	TRBJ2-5	CASSYASTETQYF	TGTGCCAGCAGTTACGCCAGTACCGAGACCCAGTACTTC
many	TRBV3-1	-	TRBJ1-1	CASSQTYTEAFF	TGTGCCAGCAGCCAAACCTACACTGAAGCTTTCTTT
many	TRBV6-1	-	TRBJ1-6	CASSSRWPLHF	TGTGCCAGCAGTTCCAGGTGGCCCCTCCACTTT
many	TRBV13	-	TRBJ2-3	CASSELMAGDTQYF	TGTGCCAGCAGCGAGCTCATGGCGGGAGATACGCAGTATTTT
-	TRBV7-6	TRBD1	TRBJ2-1	CACSLDRGGPYEQFF	TGTGCCTGCAGCTTAGACAGGGGGGGGCCCTATGAGCAGTTCTTC
many	TRBV20-1	-	TRBJ1-1	CSARTGMNTEAFF	TGCAGTGCTAGGACAGGAATGAACACTGAAGCTTTCTTT
-	TRBV6-1	-	TRBJ2-3	CASSLTGWLTDTQYF	TGTGCCAGCAGTTTGACAGGCTGGTTGACAGATACGCAGTATTTT
many	TRBV27	TRBD1	TRBJ1-5	CASSLSDRGRNQPQHF	TGTGCCAGCAGTTTATCGGACAGGGGACGCAATCAGCCCCAGCATTTT
few	TRBV20-1	-	TRBJ2-1	CSARVSNEQFF	TGCAGTGCTAGAGTATCGAATGAGCAGTTCTTC
-	TRBV6-1	TRBD1	TRBJ2-1	CASSPTDRGAYNEQFF	TGTGCCAGCAGCCCAACGGACAGGGGCGCCTACAATGAGCAGTTCTTC
many	TRBV12-3/TRBV12-4	TRBD2	TRBJ2-7	CASSTGGVYEQYF	TGTGCCAGCAGTACGGGAGGTGTATACGAGCAGTACTTC
-	TRBV6-1	-	TRBJ1-2	CASSERWGANYGYTF	TGTGCCAGCAGTGAACGTTGGGGCGCGAACTATGGCTACACCTTC
many	TRBV10-3	-	TRBJ2-7	CAIMSSYEQYF	TGTGCCATCATGAGCTCCTACGAGCAGTACTTC
many	TRBV13	TRBD2	TRBJ2-2	CASSFTTSENTGELFF	TGTGCCAGCAGCTTTACAACTAGCGAGAACACCGGGGAGCTGTTTTTT
once	TRBV15	TRBD2	TRBJ2-7	CATSRDSPIAGDYEQYF	TGTGCCACCAGCAGAGATTCCCCAATAGCGGGAGACTACGAGCAGTACTTC
-	TRBV10-3	TRBD1	TRBJ1-1	CAIRALTGDAEAFF	TGTGCCATCAGGGCCCTGACAGGGGACGCTGAAGCTTTCTTT
few	TRBV4-3	-	TRBJ2-2	CASSPMPLRIANTGELFF	TGCGCCAGCAGCCCAATGCCATTGAGGATCGCGAACACCGGGGAGCTGTTTTTT
many	TRBV6-1	-	TRBJ2-7	CASSGSGPYEQYF	TGTGCCAGCAGCGGGTCCGGGCCCTACGAGCAGTACTTC
few	TRBV9	TRBD1	TRBJ1-1	CASSAYSGEGAEAFF	TGTGCCAGCAGCGCGTACAGTGGGGAGGGGGCCGAAGCTTTCTTT
-	TRBV30	TRBD1	TRBJ1-3	CAWDTGASLSGNTIYF	TGTGCCTGGGACACAGGGGCGTCTCTCTCTGGAAACACCATATATTTT
-	TRBV18	-	TRBJ1-5	CASSMGGSGDQPQHF	TGTGCCAGCTCAATGGGGGGAAGTGGTGATCAGCCCCAGCATTTT
many	TRBV9	-	TRBJ1-1	CASSVADRSTEAFF	TGTGCCAGCAGCGTAGCCGACAGGAGTACTGAAGCTTTCTTT
few	TRBV7-9	TRBD1	TRBJ1-2	CASSPQTGWVNYGYTF	TGTGCCAGCAGCCCCCAGACAGGGTGGGTGAACTATGGCTACACCTTC
few	TRBV12-3/TRBV12-4	TRBD2	TRBJ2-5	CASSPGLAGILETQYF	TGTGCCAGCAGTCCTGGACTAGCGGGAATATTAGAGACCCAGTACTTC
many	TRBV6-1	-	TRBJ1-1	CASSEDEGSGTEAFF	TGTGCCAGCAGTGAAGATGAGGGCTCGGGGACTGAAGCTTTCTTT
few	TRBV20-1	-	TRBJ2-2	CSARDGASLSGELFF	TGCAGTGCTAGAGATGGGGCTAGCTTGTCCGGGGAGCTGTTTTTT
many	TRBV28	-	TRBJ2-3	CASSLEATHTDTQYF	TGTGCCAGCAGTTTAGAGGCAACACACACAGATACGCAGTATTTT
many	TRBV6-1	TRBD1	TRBJ2-2	CASSPPGQGITGELFF	TGTGCCAGCAGCCCTCCGGGACAGGGAATCACCGGGGAGCTGTTTTTT
many	TRBV3-1	TRBD1	TRBJ1-4	CASSQTGDATNEKLFF	TGTGCCAGCAGCCAAACAGGGGATGCAACTAATGAAAAACTGTTTTTT
many	TRBV28	-	TRBJ1-1	CASSPGGGLGDTEAFF	TGTGCCAGCAGTCCGGGAGGAGGGTTGGGGGACACTGAAGCTTTCTTT
few	TRBV19	-	TRBJ2-1	CATNQVRRASSYNEQFF	TGTGCCACTAACCAGGTTCGGCGGGCGAGCTCCTACAATGAGCAGTTCTTC
-	TRBV5-1	TRBD2	TRBJ2-7	CASSLELAGEFEEQYF	TGTGCCAGCAGCTTAGAGCTAGCGGGAGAGTTCGAGGAGCAGTACTTC
many	TRBV28	-	TRBJ1-1	CASSSPGLLNTEAFF	TGTGCCAGCAGTTCCCCGGGACTGCTGAACACTGAAGCTTTCTTT
many	TRBV7-9	TRBD1	TRBJ2-2	CASSSSRDRDPTGELFF	TGTGCCAGCAGTTCTAGCCGGGACAGGGATCCGACCGGGGAGCTGTTTTTT
few	TRBV7-8	-	TRBJ2-5	CASSFEPLHQETQYF	TGTGCCAGCAGCTTTGAGCCGCTGCACCAAGAGACCCAGTACTTC
many	TRBV4-2	-	TRBJ1-1	CASSQVFGMETEAFF	TGTGCCAGCAGCCAAGTATTTGGGATGGAGACTGAAGCTTTCTTT
many	TRBV12-3/TRBV12-4	TRBD2	TRBJ2-1	CASSSGDIAGGPDNEQFF	TGTGCCAGCAGTTCGGGCGATATAGCGGGGGGGCCGGACAATGAGCAGTTCTTC
-	TRBV25-1	TRBD2	TRBJ2-1	CASSDYRYSGGPYNEQFF	TGTGCCAGCAGTGACTACCGATATTCGGGAGGCCCCTACAATGAGCAGTTCTTC
few	TRBV27	-	TRBJ2-7	CASSTRRDSYEQYF	TGTGCCAGCAGCACCAGGAGGGACTCCTACGAGCAGTACTTC
-	TRBV27	TRBD1	TRBJ1-5	CTSSSYSQGVEPQHF	TGTACCAGCAGTTCTTATTCACAGGGGGTAGAGCCCCAGCATTTT
many	TRBV11-2	TRBD2	TRBJ2-3	CASSLDLAGADTDTQYF	TGTGCCAGCAGCTTAGATCTAGCGGGAGCAGACACAGATACGCAGTATTTT
-	TRBV9	-	TRBJ1-2	CASSVDVGSPYGYTF	TGTGCCAGCAGCGTAGACGTGGGAAGTCCCTATGGCTACACCTTC